The subject of this entry is one TCR beta chain. The data derive from a study of blood T cell repertoires in COVID-19. Produced via immunoSEQ multiplex PCR; TCRdb's table is partial and in-frame only. The sample contains about 120,000 clones, approximately 80% of which appear only once. The CDR3 loop spans 13 amino acids. J was trimmed by 3 bases and V by 4 bases; bases with no gene match: 2. The germline CDR1 and CDR2 sequences are SGHNT and YYREEE (reference sequence). The V and J genes are TRBV5-4 and TRBJ1-2; 8 bases align to TRBD1. Sequencing was done on a sample of peripheral blood. The receptor was derived from a woman between 40 and 55 years old with acute or convalescent COVID-19. The CDR3 loop is CASSTGQDYGYTF. Written as DNA, the CDR3 is TGTGCCAGCAGCACGGGACAGGACTATGGCTACACCTTC.